The entry below describes one T cell receptor beta chain. Its specificity is not known. The table came from immunoSEQ multiplex PCR; TCRdb's copy has only in-frame clones and leaves some out. The table includes 65,000 or so clones, around 96% detected once. The entry originates in a study of cytomegalovirus exposure and HLA in healthy donors. Overall study findings and caveats: A later analysis found first-cohort TCR clusters tended to co-occur in the 90 to 150 validation repertoires. Specific recognition of CMV antigens was confirmed in vitro for a few chains (all CMV-associated).

Separate from the approximately 700-subject first cohort was the approximately 120-subject validation cohort, to which the donors belonged. Sequencing used PBMCs. The sequence derives from a man between 18 and 35 years old in good health and CMV-seropositive.

CDR3 DNA: TGTGCCAGCAGCTGGGGGGGCCACACTGAAGCTTTCTTT. This gives the protein CASSWGGHTEAFF. This chain joins TRBV5-8 and TRBJ1-1; D is perhaps TRBD1 (6 bases). The CDR3 is 13 residues long. V gave up 3 bases and J gave up 3 bases, with 9 bases separating them. Germline assignment: CDR1 SGHTS and CDR2 YDEGEE. Supplemented by reference TRBV5-8 and TRBJ1-1, the full variable domain reads EAGVTQSPTHLIKTRGQQATLRCSPISGHTSVYWYQQALGLGLQFLLWYDEGEERNRGNFPPRFSGRQFPNYSSELNVNALELEDSALYLCASSWGGHTEAFFGQGTRLTVV.